These 30 T cell receptor beta chains were all obtained from the same sample, sequenced in a study of T cell repertoires and HLA-DP antigens listed by TCRdb under 2018. These receptors' targets are unknown. The library was prepared using the immunoSEQ multiplex PCR assay. The table comes from immuneACCESS by way of TCRdb, which keeps in-frame sequences with V and J called. Part of the clones is missing from these tables; in studies checked, under half for an unresolved V gene and the rest for unknown reasons. This sample gives about 110,000 clones in total; roughly 92% of them show up just once. Jointly, the top ten make up less than 0.35% of the sample. Sequencing was carried out using CD4+ T cells from PBMCs. These receptors all come from a woman younger than 35 in good health and CMV-seronegative.

The rearrangement uses TRBV7-9 and TRBJ1-1, with a possible D match to TRBD1 (5 bases). V lost 0 bases to trimming and J lost 6 bases, with 11 bases between them. This CDR3 comprises 14 residues. Germline CDR1 is SEHNR and CDR2 is FQNEAQ (reference sequence). CDR3 protein: CASSLAVQAAEAFF. The DNA of the CDR3 is TGTGCCAGCAGCTTAGCGGTACAGGCCGCTGAAGCTTTCTTT.

The V call is TRBV28, the J call TRBJ2-6; weak D call: TRBD1 (6 bases). Germline CDR1 reads MDHEN; CDR2 reads SYDVKM. The CDR3 totals 15 residues. With 6 bases removed from V and 3 bases from J, the gap between germline ends came to 12 bases. The CDR3 loop is CASRTGNHGANVLTF. In DNA, the CDR3 is TGTGCCAGCAGAACAGGGAATCATGGGGCCAACGTCCTGACTTTC.

The chain couples TRBV10-3 to TRBJ2-1; 9 nucleotides align to TRBD2. Germline V gene sequence: CDR1 ENHRY, CDR2 SYGVKD. V lost 3 bases to trimming and J lost 9 bases; unmatched junction nucleotides: 3. The CDR3 is 13 amino acids. The CDR3 DNA follows: TGTGCCATCAGTGACCTAGCGGGACTTGAGCAGTTCTTC. It encodes CAISDLAGLEQFF.

The chain has TRBV21-1 and TRBJ1-5; the table's D call TRBD1 went unverified against the DNA. TRBV21-1 is an annotated pseudogene. The CDR3 is made up of 17 amino acids. CDR3 in amino acids: CASSFRTGLKSNQPQHF. CDR3 bases: TGTGCCAGCAGCTTCCGGACAGGCCTGAAAAGCAATCAGCCCCAGCATTTT.

The sample holds one count of this clone. This chain links TRBV5-6 with TRBJ2-1; the D is unclear. CDR3 length: 14 residues. The V gene lost 1 base and the J gene lost 8 bases, with 13 bases spanning the gap. CDR1 and CDR2 from the germline V gene are SGHDT and YYEEEE. CDR3 bases: TGTGCCAGCAGCTTGTACGCTGGGTCCGATGAGCAGTTCTTC. Encoded protein: CASSLYAGSDEQFF.

The chain combines TRBV5-1 with TRBJ2-7, with D possibly called TRBD1 or TRBD2 (5 bases each). The CDR3 consists of 15 residues. V shed 2 bases and J shed 1 base, with 13 bases lying between them. The V gene's germline CDR1 is SGHRS and CDR2 YFSETQ. CDR3 region: CASSLIGGESYEQYF. Written as DNA, the CDR3 is TGCGCCAGCAGCTTAATTGGGGGAGAGTCCTACGAGCAGTACTTC.

The chain carries TRBV7-9 and TRBJ2-2; either TRBD1 or TRBD2 may supply D (5 bases each). The CDR3 is 18 amino acids. Germline CDR1 SEHNR, CDR2 FQNEAQ (reference sequence). Trimming took off 2 bases at V and 5 bases at J, with 21 bases between the two ends. In nucleotides, the CDR3 is TGTGCCAGCAGCTTAAGCGAGGGGCAAATAAAGCGTACCGGGGAGCTGTTTTTT. Translated, it gives CASSLSEGQIKRTGELFF.

The chain is built from TRBV28 and TRBJ1-3, with 7 positions matching TRBD1. The CDR3 consists of 17 residues. V lost 6 bases, J lost 2 bases, and 13 bases stayed unmatched. Germline CDR1 and CDR2: MDHEN and SYDVKM. In DNA form, the CDR3 reads TGTGCCAGCAGCCACTCGCAGGGGGTCTTGACTGGAAACACCATATATTTT. As protein: CASSHSQGVLTGNTIYF.

The rearrangement uses TRBV28 and TRBJ2-7, with 9 positions matching TRBD1. Germline values: CDR1 MDHEN, CDR2 SYDVKM. The CDR3 is made up of 14 amino acids. V lost 1 base, J lost 3 bases, and 1 base stayed unmatched. The CDR3 reads CASSLYRGLYEQYF. The DNA for the CDR3 is TGTGCCAGCAGTTTATACAGGGGGCTCTACGAGCAGTACTTC.

The rearrangement uses TRBV4-1 and TRBJ2-5, with TRBD2 identical over 7 bases. The V gene end was trimmed by 1 base and the J gene end by 5 bases; junction bases not matched to a gene: 13. The CDR3 totals 17 residues. Germline CDR1 reads MGHRA; CDR2 reads YSYEKL. In DNA, the CDR3 is TGCGCCAGCAGCCAAGCGCCAGGGATTGGGAGGGCGGAGACCCAGTACTTC. It codes for CASSQAPGIGRAETQYF.

The chain combines TRBV7-9 with TRBJ2-3; D is possibly TRBD2 (6 bases). The ends were cut back, 4 bases at V and 3 bases at J, with 11 bases in the middle. The CDR3 has 14 amino acids. Per germline, CDR1 SEHNR and CDR2 FQNEAQ (reference sequence). Here the CDR3 reads CASSSREYTDTQYF. CDR3 coding DNA: TGTGCCAGCAGCTCTCGGGAGTATACAGATACGCAGTATTTT.

The chain joins TRBV9 to TRBJ1-3, with 7 bases matching TRBD1. Germline assignment: CDR1 SGDLS and CDR2 YYNGEE. The CDR3 is made up of 17 amino acids. With 0 bases clipped from V and 0 bases from J, the junction kept 6 bases outside the gene matches. CDR3 protein: CASSVGQGPGSGNTIYF. The CDR3 bases are TGTGCCAGCAGCGTAGGACAGGGACCGGGCTCTGGAAACACCATATATTTT.

This sequence joins TRBV18 and TRBJ1-2; D gene ambiguous. The CDR3 has 16 residues. The germline CDR1 and CDR2 sequences are KGHSH and LQKENI. Trimming left V 2 bases short and J 3 bases short, with 16 bases between. The CDR3 coding sequence is TGTGCCAGCTCACCAGAAATAGGCATCCGGGACTATGGCTACACCTTC. Protein: CASSPEIGIRDYGYTF. Full variable domain (remainder filled in from reference TRBV18 and TRBJ1-2): NAGVMQNPRHLVRRRGQEARLRCSPMKGHSHVYWYRQLPEEGLKFMVYLQKENIIDESGMPKERFSAEFPKEGPSILRIQQVVRGDSAAYFCASSPEIGIRDYGYTFGSGTRLTVV.

The chain carries TRBV7-6 and TRBJ2-2; D not resolved. Trimming took off 5 bases at V and 1 base at J, with 11 bases between the two ends. The CDR3 length is 15 residues. Germline CDR1 and CDR2: SGHVS and FNYEAQ. The CDR3 loop is CASSLDVLNTGELFF. In DNA form, the CDR3 reads TGTGCCAGCAGCCTTGACGTCCTGAACACCGGGGAGCTGTTTTTT.

The genes are TRBV6-5 and TRBJ2-5; 7 nucleotides agree with TRBD2. CDR3 length: 15 residues. After removal of 2 bases from V and 1 base from J, the junction contained 4 bases not matched to a gene. CDR1 MNHEY and CDR2 SVGAGI come from the germline V gene. The CDR3 loop reads CASSYGAGTQETQYF. The CDR3 DNA reads TGTGCCAGCAGTTACGGAGCGGGGACCCAAGAGACCCAGTACTTC.

V gene TRBV5-1 combines with J gene TRBJ2-5, with D unclear. The V end was cut by 2 bases, the J end by 5 bases, with 4 bases between. The V gene's germline CDR1 is SGHRS and CDR2 YFSETQ. CDR3 length: 11 residues. This CDR3 reads CASSLWETQYF. The CDR3 DNA follows: TGCGCCAGCAGCTTATGGGAGACCCAGTACTTC.

This clone was observed a single time. The rearrangement uses TRBV25-1 and TRBJ2-4; TRBD1 or TRBD2 may be the D gene (5 bases each). From germline, CDR1 is MGHDK and CDR2 SYGVNS. Trimming removed 6 bases at V and 8 bases at J, with 14 bases between. The CDR3 length is 13 residues. CDR3 residues: CASSPNLGDIQYF. The DNA of the CDR3 is TGTGCCAGCAGCCCCAATTTGGGGGACATTCAGTACTTC.

The rearrangement uses TRBV5-1 and TRBJ1-1, with D unclear. CDR1 is SGHRS and CDR2 is YFSETQ in the germline V gene. The V gene lost 0 bases and the J gene lost 7 bases, with 10 bases spanning the gap. This CDR3 spans 13 amino acids. This CDR3 reads CASSLAVGSEAFF. CDR3 in DNA: TGCGCCAGCAGCTTGGCCGTAGGGAGTGAAGCTTTCTTT.

This rearrangement joins TRBV18 to TRBJ2-2, with TRBD2 as a possible D gene (6 bases). V lost 0 bases to trimming and J lost 0 bases, with 8 bases between them. The germline CDR1 and CDR2 sequences are KGHSH and LQKENI. The CDR3 loop spans 16 amino acids. CDR3 sequence (DNA): TGTGCCAGCTCACCACCGTGGGGGGCGAACACCGGGGAGCTGTTTTTT. Translating gives CASSPPWGANTGELFF.

The chain has TRBV5-1 and TRBJ2-5; D is perhaps TRBD2 (5 bases). Trimming took off 4 bases at V and 5 bases at J, with 18 bases between the two ends. There are 15 residues in the CDR3. CDR1 is SGHRS and CDR2 is YFSETQ in the germline V gene. CDR3 nucleotide sequence: TGCGCCAGCAGCCTCCGAATCAGCGGCCGTGAGACCCAGTACTTC. This translates into CASSLRISGRETQYF.

This rearrangement joins TRBV30 to TRBJ1-3; 7 bases are shared with TRBD1. The J segment lost 4 bases and the V segment lost 3 bases, leaving 3 bases of the junction unmatched. This CDR3 is built from 13 residues. The germline CDR1 and CDR2 sequences are GTSNPN and SVGIG (reference sequence). The CDR3 protein is CAWSTGEGNTIYF. DNA of the CDR3: TGTGCCTGGAGCACAGGGGAAGGAAACACCATATATTTT.

The chain is built from TRBV30 and TRBJ1-5, with 7 nucleotides matching TRBD1. The CDR3 loop spans 14 amino acids. CDR1 and CDR2 from the germline V gene are GTSNPN and SVGIG (reference sequence). V gave up 7 bases and J gave up 5 bases; unmatched junction bases: 11. Here the CDR3 DNA reads TGTGCCTCAACCGCCGGGGACAGCGATCAGCCCCAGCATTTT. Translated, it gives CASTAGDSDQPQHF.

V is TRBV28 and J is TRBJ2-7; D may be TRBD1 (5 bases). In germline, CDR1 is MDHEN, CDR2 SYDVKM. Trimming stripped 6 bases from V and 5 bases from J, with 20 bases between. The length of the CDR3 is 15 residues. The chain's CDR3 is CASRPDTLGVHEQYV. The CDR3, as DNA: TGTGCCAGCAGACCGGACACCTTAGGTGTCCACGAGCAGTACGTC.

V is TRBV5-4 and J is TRBJ2-1, with D uncertain. The V and J ends lost 1 base and 6 bases respectively, with 11 bases between them. The CDR3 has 14 residues. Per germline, CDR1 SGHNT and CDR2 YYREEE (reference sequence). Here the CDR3 reads CASSLHGSFNEQFF. The CDR3, as DNA: TGTGCCAGCAGCTTGCATGGTAGCTTCAATGAGCAGTTCTTC.

The V and J genes are TRBV5-1 and TRBJ2-1; the match to TRBD1 covers 10 bases. This CDR3 spans 14 amino acids. After removal of 4 bases from V and 7 bases from J, the junction contained 5 bases not matched to a gene. Per the germline V gene, CDR1 is SGHRS and CDR2 is YFSETQ. The CDR3 is CASSIDRGRNEQFF. The DNA for the CDR3 is TGCGCCAGCAGCATTGACAGGGGGCGGAATGAGCAGTTCTTC.

The rearrangement joins TRBV28 to TRBJ2-7; D is unresolved. V was cut by 8 bases and J by 1 base, with 18 bases left in between. Germline lookup yields CDR1 MDHEN and CDR2 SYDVKM. This CDR3 is 15 amino acids long. The CDR3 spells CASQATMLGSYEQYF. The CDR3 nucleotides read TGTGCCAGCCAAGCAACAATGCTAGGGTCCTACGAGCAGTACTTC.

The rearrangement links TRBV14 to TRBJ2-3; 9 positions match TRBD1. CDR1 is SGHDN and CDR2 is FVKESK in the germline V gene. V lost 5 bases and J lost 0; bases outside the gene matches: 6. This CDR3 spans 16 amino acids. CDR3 DNA sequence: TGTGCCAGCAGCGCCCGGGACAGGGCTAGCACAGATACGCAGTATTTT. Its translation: CASSARDRASTDTQYF.

The J gene is TRBJ1-4, the V gene TRBV5-4; D unclear. The CDR3 loop spans 14 amino acids. The V gene lost 1 base and the J gene lost 8 bases, with 12 bases spanning the gap. Germline loops: CDR1 SGHNT, CDR2 YYREEE (reference sequence). The CDR3 region is CASSLIGSDEKLFF. The CDR3 nucleotides are TGTGCCAGCAGCTTGATTGGGTCCGACGAAAAACTGTTTTTT.

V usage is TRBV2 and J usage is TRBJ2-3; D is unclear. The CDR3 is made up of 15 amino acids. Trimming took off 2 bases at V and 0 bases at J, with 9 bases between the two ends. From germline, CDR1 is SNHLY and CDR2 FYNNEI. DNA of the CDR3: TGTGCCAGCAGTGAAAGAGCTAGGAGCACAGATACGCAGTATTTT. Amino acids: CASSERARSTDTQYF.

V usage is TRBV12-5 and J usage is TRBJ1-2, with D perhaps TRBD1 (5 bases). Per the germline V gene, CDR1 is LGHNT and CDR2 is FRNRAP. The CDR3 sequence is 19 residues long. The V and J ends lost 0 bases and 0 bases respectively, with 20 bases between them. The CDR3 region is CASGLVLGGNSWTNYGYTF. The CDR3 region has the DNA TGTGCTAGTGGTTTGGTATTGGGGGGAAACTCCTGGACTAACTATGGCTACACCTTC.